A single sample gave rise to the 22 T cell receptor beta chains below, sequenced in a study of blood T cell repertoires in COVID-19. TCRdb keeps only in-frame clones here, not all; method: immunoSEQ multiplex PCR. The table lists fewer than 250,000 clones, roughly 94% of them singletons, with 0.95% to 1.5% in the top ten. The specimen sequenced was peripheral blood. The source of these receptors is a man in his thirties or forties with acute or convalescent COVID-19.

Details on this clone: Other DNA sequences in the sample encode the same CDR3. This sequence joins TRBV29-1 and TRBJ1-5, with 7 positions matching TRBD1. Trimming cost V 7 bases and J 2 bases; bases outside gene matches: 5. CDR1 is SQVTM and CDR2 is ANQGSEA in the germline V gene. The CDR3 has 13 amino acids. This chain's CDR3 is CSARTGGNQPQHF. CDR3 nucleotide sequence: TGCAGCGCCCGGACAGGCGGCAATCAGCCCCAGCATTTT.

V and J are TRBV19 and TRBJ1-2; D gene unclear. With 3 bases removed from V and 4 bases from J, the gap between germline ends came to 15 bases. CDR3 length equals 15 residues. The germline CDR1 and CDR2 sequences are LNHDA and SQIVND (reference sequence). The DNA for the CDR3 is TGTGCCAGTAGTATGGGTCGAGGCGTTGGCTATGGCTACACCTTC. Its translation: CASSMGRGVGYGYTF.

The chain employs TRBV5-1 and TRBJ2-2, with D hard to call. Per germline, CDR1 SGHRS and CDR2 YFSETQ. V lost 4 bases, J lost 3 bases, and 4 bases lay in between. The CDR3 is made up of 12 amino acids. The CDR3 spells CASSTYTGELFF. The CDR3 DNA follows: TGCGCCAGCAGCACTTACACCGGGGAGCTGTTTTTT.

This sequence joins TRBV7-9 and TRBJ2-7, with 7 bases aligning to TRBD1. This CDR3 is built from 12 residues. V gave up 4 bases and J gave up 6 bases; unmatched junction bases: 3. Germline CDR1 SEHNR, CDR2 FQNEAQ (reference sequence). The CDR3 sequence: CASSSHRGEQYF. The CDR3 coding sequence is TGTGCCAGCAGCTCCCACAGGGGCGAGCAGTACTTC.

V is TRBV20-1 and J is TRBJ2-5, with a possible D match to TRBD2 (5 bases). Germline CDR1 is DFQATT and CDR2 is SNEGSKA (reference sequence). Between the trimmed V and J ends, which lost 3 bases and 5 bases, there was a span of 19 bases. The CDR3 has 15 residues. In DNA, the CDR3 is TGCAGTGCTAGTATAGCGACTGGGCCTCGGGAGACCCAGTACTTC. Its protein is CSASIATGPRETQYF.

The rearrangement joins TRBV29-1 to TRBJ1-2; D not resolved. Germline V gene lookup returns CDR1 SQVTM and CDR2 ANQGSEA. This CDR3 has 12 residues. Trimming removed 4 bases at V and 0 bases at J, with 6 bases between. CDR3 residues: CSVGGSNYGYTF. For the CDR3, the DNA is TGCAGCGTTGGAGGCTCTAACTATGGCTACACCTTC. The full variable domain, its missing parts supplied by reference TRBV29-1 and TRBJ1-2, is SAVISQKPSRDICQRGTSLTIQCQVDSQVTMMFWYRQQPGQSLTLIATANQGSEATYESGFVIDKFPISRPNLTFSTLTVSNMSPEDSSIYLCSVGGSNYGYTFGSGTRLTVV.

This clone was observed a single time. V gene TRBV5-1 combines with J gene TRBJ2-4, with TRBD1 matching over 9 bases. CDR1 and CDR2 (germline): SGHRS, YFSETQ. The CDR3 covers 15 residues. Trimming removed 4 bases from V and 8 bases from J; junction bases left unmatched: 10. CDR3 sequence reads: CASSHTGTGSYIQYF. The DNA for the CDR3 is TGCGCCAGCAGCCACACCGGGACAGGGAGCTACATTCAGTACTTC.

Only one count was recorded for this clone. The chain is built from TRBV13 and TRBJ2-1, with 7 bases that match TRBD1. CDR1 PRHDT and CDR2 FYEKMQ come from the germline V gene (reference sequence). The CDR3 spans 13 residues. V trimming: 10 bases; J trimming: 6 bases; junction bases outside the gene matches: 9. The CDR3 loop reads CATAEAGGNEQFF. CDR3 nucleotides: TGTGCCACAGCAGAGGCAGGGGGCAATGAGCAGTTCTTC. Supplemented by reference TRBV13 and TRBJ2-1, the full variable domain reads AAGVIQSPRHLIKEKRETATLKCYPIPRHDTVYWYQQGPGQDPQFLISFYEKMQSDKGSIPDRFSAQQFSDYHSELNMSSLELGDSALYFCATAEAGGNEQFFGPGTRLTVL.

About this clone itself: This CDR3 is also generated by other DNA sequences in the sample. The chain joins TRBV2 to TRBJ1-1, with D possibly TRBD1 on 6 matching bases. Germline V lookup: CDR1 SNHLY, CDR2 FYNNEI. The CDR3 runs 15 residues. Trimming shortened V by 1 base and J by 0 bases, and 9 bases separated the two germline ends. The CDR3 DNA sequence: TGTGCCAGCAGTGAAGGAGGGGGGGTGAACACTGAAGCTTTCTTT. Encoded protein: CASSEGGGVNTEAFF.

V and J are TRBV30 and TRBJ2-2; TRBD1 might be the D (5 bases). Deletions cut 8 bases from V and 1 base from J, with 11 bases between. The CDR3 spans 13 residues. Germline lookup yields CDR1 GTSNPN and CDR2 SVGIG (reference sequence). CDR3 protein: CARTGRNTGELFF. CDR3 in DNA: TGTGCCCGCACAGGAAGGAACACCGGGGAGCTGTTTTTT.

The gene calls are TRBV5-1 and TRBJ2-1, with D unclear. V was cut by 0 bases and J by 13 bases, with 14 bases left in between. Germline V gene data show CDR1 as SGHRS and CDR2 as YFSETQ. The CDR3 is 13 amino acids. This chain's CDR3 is CASSLVFDRGQFF. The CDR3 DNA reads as TGCGCCAGCAGCTTGGTCTTTGACCGCGGTCAGTTCTTC. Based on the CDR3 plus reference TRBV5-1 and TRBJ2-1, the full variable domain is KAGVTQTPRYLIKTRGQQVTLSCSPISGHRSVSWYQQTPGQGLQFLFEYFSETQRNKGNFPGRFSGRQFSNSRSEMNVSTLELGDSALYLCASSLVFDRGQFFGPGTRLTVL.

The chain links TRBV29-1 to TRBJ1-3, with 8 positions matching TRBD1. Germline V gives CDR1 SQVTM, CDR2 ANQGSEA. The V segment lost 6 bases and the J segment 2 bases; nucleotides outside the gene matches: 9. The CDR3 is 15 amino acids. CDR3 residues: CSVMTGASAGNTIYF. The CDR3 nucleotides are TGCAGCGTAATGACAGGGGCCTCCGCTGGAAACACCATATATTTT.

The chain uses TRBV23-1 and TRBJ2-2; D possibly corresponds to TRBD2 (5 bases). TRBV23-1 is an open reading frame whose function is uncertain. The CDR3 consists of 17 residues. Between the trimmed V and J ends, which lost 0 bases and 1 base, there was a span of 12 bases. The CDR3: CASSQSPIGENTGELFF. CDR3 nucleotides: TGCGCCAGCAGTCAATCTCCTATCGGGGAGAACACCGGGGAGCTGTTTTTT.

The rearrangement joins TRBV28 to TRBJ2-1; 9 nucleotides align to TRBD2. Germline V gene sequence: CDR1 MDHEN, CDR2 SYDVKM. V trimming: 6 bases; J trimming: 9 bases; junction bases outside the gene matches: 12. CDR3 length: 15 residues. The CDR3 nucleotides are TGTGCCAGCAGACCCGCGGGGGGGCGGGAAGGTGAGCAGTTCTTC. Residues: CASRPAGGREGEQFF. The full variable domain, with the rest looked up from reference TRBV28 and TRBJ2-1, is DVKVTQSSRYLVKRTGEKVFLECVQDMDHENMFWYRQDPGLGLRLIYFSYDVKMKEKGDIPEGYSVSREKKERFSLILESASTNQTSMYLCASRPAGGREGEQFFGPGTRLTVL.

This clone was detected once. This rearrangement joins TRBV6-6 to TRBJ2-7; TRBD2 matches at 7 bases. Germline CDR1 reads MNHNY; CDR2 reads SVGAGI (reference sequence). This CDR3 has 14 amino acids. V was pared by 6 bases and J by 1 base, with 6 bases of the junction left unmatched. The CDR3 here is CASSFASGSYEQYF. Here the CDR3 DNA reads TGTGCCAGCAGCTTTGCTAGCGGATCCTACGAGCAGTACTTC.

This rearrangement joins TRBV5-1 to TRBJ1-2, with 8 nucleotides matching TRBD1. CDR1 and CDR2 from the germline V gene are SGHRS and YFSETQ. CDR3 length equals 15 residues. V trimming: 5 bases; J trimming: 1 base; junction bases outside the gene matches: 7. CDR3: CASSPGGVGNYGYTF. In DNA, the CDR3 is TGCGCCAGCAGTCCAGGGGGCGTGGGTAACTATGGCTACACCTTC.

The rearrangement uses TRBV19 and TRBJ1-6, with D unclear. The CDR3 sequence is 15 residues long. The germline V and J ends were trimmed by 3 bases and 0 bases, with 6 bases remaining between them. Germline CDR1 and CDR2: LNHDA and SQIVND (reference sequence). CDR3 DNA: TGTGCCAGTAGTATTGGCAGCTCCTATAATTCACCCCTCCACTTT. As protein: CASSIGSSYNSPLHF.

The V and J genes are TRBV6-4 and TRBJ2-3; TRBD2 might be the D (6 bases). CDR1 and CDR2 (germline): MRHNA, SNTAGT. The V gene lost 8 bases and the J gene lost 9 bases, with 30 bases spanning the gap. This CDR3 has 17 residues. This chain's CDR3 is CASQRGLGREVVDTQYF. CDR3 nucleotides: TGTGCCAGCCAGCGCGGGCTGGGGCGGGAAGTTGTTGACACGCAGTATTTT.

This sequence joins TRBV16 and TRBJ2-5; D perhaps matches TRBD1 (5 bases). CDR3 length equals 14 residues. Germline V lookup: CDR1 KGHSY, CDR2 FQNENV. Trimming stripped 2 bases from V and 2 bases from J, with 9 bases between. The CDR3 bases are TGTGCCAGCAGCCAAATAGACAGACAAGAGACCCAGTACTTC. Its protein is CASSQIDRQETQYF.

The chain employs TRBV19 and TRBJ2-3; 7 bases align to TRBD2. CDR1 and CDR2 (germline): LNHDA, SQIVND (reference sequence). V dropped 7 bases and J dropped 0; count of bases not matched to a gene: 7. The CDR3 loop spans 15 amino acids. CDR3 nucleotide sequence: TGTGCCAGTAAGAGTAGCGGGTCTAGCACAGATACGCAGTATTTT. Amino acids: CASKSSGSSTDTQYF.

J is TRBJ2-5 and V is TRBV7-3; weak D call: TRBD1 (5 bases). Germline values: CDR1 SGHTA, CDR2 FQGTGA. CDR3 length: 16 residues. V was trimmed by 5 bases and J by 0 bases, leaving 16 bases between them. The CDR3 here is CASSLTHGHYQETQYF. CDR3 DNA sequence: TGTGCCAGCAGCCTCACGCATGGACACTACCAAGAGACCCAGTACTTC.

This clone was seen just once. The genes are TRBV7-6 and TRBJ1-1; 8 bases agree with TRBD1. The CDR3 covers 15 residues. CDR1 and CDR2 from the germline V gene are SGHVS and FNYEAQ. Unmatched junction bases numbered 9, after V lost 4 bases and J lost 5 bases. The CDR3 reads CASSWGGQGRTEAFF. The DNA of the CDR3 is TGTGCCAGCAGCTGGGGTGGACAGGGTCGAACTGAAGCTTTCTTT.